A selection of T cell receptor beta chains follows, all from one sample in a study of regulatory and conventional T cells in RAG deficiency. Clones were sequenced by immunoSEQ multiplex PCR, and TCRdb holds only the in-frame ones, with some missing. Here the sample spans more than 20,000 clones, almost 96% being singletons. The sample also formed part of further work on regulatory T cells.

The sample taken for sequencing was CD25- CD4+ T cells sorted from blood. The receptors come from a human donor in good health. The CDR3 runs from the conserved cysteine through the conserved F or W. A D gene is named only where the DNA matches it firmly. Rows may omit the clone size; those that give it use once, few, many or a size class.

V gene	clone size	CDR3 length	D gene	J gene	CDR3 protein	CDR3 DNA
TRBV30	.	13	TRBD1	TRBJ1-2	CAWSGTGTDRYTF	TGTGCCTGGAGTGGGACAGGGACTGACCGCTACACCTTC
TRBV5-5	.	18	TRBD2	TRBJ2-5	CASSPLGLAGGLQETQYF	TGTGCCAGCAGCCCTCTGGGACTAGCGGGGGGCCTCCAAGAGACCCAGTACTTC
TRBV9	.	15	TRBD2	TRBJ2-1	CASSALAGINNEQFF	TGTGCCAGCAGCGCGCTAGCGGGGATAAACAATGAGCAGTTCTTC
TRBV19	.	15	.	TRBJ1-2	CASSIAGLLNYGYTF	TGTGCCAGTAGTATAGCGGGACTGCTAAACTATGGCTACACCTTC
TRBV5-4	.	13	.	TRBJ1-1	CASSSASRTEAFF	TGTGCCAGCAGCTCGGCTTCGAGGACTGAAGCTTTCTTT
TRBV5-6	.	13	.	TRBJ1-5	CASSLRTAPTQHF	TGTGCCAGCAGCTTAAGGACTGCCCCAACCCAGCATTTT
TRBV4-3	.	16	TRBD2	TRBJ2-5	CASSQGFTSGEETQYF	TGCGCCAGCAGCCAAGGCTTTACTAGCGGGGAGGAGACCCAGTACTTC
TRBV5-1	.	15	.	TRBJ2-3	CASSKNGGTTDTQYF	TGCGCCAGCAGCAAGAACGGGGGAACCACAGATACGCAGTATTTT
TRBV14	once	13	.	TRBJ1-1	CASSQDFRTEAFF	TGTGCCAGCAGCCAAGATTTTCGGACTGAAGCTTTCTTT
TRBV19	.	19	.	TRBJ2-6	CASSTTAPTVISGANVLTF	TGTGCCAGTAGCACCACGGCCCCGACAGTTATCTCTGGGGCCAACGTCCTGACTTTC
TRBV7-8	.	13	.	TRBJ1-1	CASTLSGGTEAFF	TGTGCCAGCACCCTTTCGGGGGGCACTGAAGCTTTCTTT
TRBV7-2	.	15	TRBD2	TRBJ2-3	CASSLAGESTDTQYF	TGTGCCAGCAGTCTAGCGGGGGAGAGCACAGATACGCAGTATTTT
TRBV9	.	17	TRBD1	TRBJ2-2	CASSARGGQGVHGELFF	TGTGCCAGCAGCGCGAGGGGGGGACAGGGGGTTCACGGGGAGCTGTTTTTT
TRBV5-1	.	12	.	TRBJ2-7	CASNREGYEQYF	TGCGCCAGCAACAGGGAAGGCTACGAGCAGTACTTC
TRBV4-1	.	17	.	TRBJ1-2	CASSPDIQGVSPYGYTF	TGCGCCAGCAGCCCGGATATACAGGGCGTAAGTCCCTATGGCTACACCTTC
TRBV28	.	13	.	TRBJ2-7	CASRLDRGGEQYF	TGTGCCAGCAGACTCGACAGGGGAGGGGAGCAGTACTTC
TRBV5-1	.	14	TRBD1	TRBJ2-1	CASSLRQGSNEQFF	TGCGCCAGCAGCCTACGACAGGGCTCCAATGAGCAGTTCTTC
TRBV15	.	16	TRBD2	TRBJ2-5	CAPSIYNQWGGETQYF	TGTGCCCCCAGCATATATAATCAGTGGGGGGGGGAGACCCAGTACTTC
TRBV5-1	.	15	TRBD1	TRBJ1-4	CASSLAGTANEKLFF	TGCGCCAGCAGCTTGGCAGGGACAGCGAATGAAAAACTGTTTTTT
TRBV6-1	once	12	.	TRBJ1-2	CASSDSRRGYTF	TGTGCCAGCAGTGATTCGAGGAGAGGCTACACCTTC
TRBV11-3	.	14	TRBD1	TRBJ2-2	CASSLQGAAGELFF	TGTGCCAGCAGCTTGCAGGGGGCCGCCGGGGAGCTGTTTTTT
TRBV7-8	.	15	TRBD1	TRBJ1-5	CASSLQGDVNQPQHF	TGTGCCAGCAGCTTGCAGGGGGACGTAAATCAGCCCCAGCATTTT
TRBV7-3	.	14	TRBD2	TRBJ2-5	CASRYLAGEETQYF	TGTGCCAGCAGATATCTAGCGGGGGAAGAGACCCAGTACTTC
TRBV30	.	13	.	TRBJ1-5	CAWTGQDNQPQHF	TGTGCCTGGACGGGACAAGACAATCAGCCCCAGCATTTT
TRBV6-5	.	14	TRBD1	TRBJ1-5	CASSLGQANQPQHF	TGTGCCAGCAGTCTCGGACAGGCGAATCAGCCCCAGCATTTT
TRBV28	.	13	.	TRBJ1-1	CASSLGQYLSAFF	TGTGCCAGCAGTTTAGGGCAGTACCTATCAGCTTTCTTT
TRBV2	.	14	.	TRBJ1-4	CASSEQGTNEKLFF	TGTGCCAGCAGTGAACAGGGGACTAATGAAAAACTGTTTTTT
TRBV5-5	.	14	TRBD1	TRBJ1-4	CASSVGQGNEKLFF	TGTGCCAGCAGCGTGGGACAGGGCAATGAAAAACTGTTTTTT
TRBV9	.	16	TRBD2	TRBJ2-3	CASSVLAGLRGDTQYF	TGTGCCAGCAGCGTACTAGCGGGCCTTCGAGGAGATACGCAGTATTTT
TRBV7-8	.	14	TRBD1	TRBJ1-2	CASSLPGGNYGYTF	TGTGCCAGCAGCTTACCAGGGGGAAACTATGGCTACACCTTC
TRBV5-1	few	15	TRBD1	TRBJ2-5	CASSLNSGGTETQYF	TGCGCCAGCAGCTTAAATTCAGGGGGCACAGAGACCCAGTACTTC
TRBV7-8	.	15	.	TRBJ2-7	CASSLAGGAPYEQYF	TGTGCCAGCAGCTTAGCGGGGGGGGCCCCTTACGAGCAGTACTTC
TRBV2	few	14	.	TRBJ1-3	CANKGGGPGNTIYF	TGTGCCAACAAAGGCGGCGGGCCTGGAAACACCATATATTTT
TRBV28	.	14	TRBD1	TRBJ2-7	CASRPGGAPYEQYF	TGTGCCAGCAGGCCAGGGGGCGCCCCCTACGAGCAGTACTTC
TRBV7-8	.	13	.	TRBJ1-6	CASSLPSNSPLHF	TGTGCCAGCAGCCTGCCGTCTAATTCCCCCCTCCACTTT
TRBV19	.	16	.	TRBJ2-5	CASSIRLNSFQETQYF	TGTGCCAGTAGTATTAGACTTAACTCATTCCAAGAGACCCAGTACTTC
TRBV7-8	.	14	TRBD1	TRBJ1-2	CASSPGTVAYGYTF	TGTGCCAGCAGCCCGGGGACAGTCGCCTATGGCTACACCTTC
TRBV6-5	.	16	TRBD2	TRBJ2-7	CASSSSWGGGSYEQYF	TGTGCCAGCAGTTCGAGCTGGGGCGGGGGCTCCTACGAGCAGTACTTC
TRBV30	once	12	TRBD1	TRBJ2-7	CAWSRTGYEQYF	TGTGCCTGGAGTCGGACAGGGTACGAGCAGTACTTC
TRBV6-5	.	12	TRBD1	TRBJ1-1	CASHRGTTEAFF	TGTGCCAGCCACAGGGGAACCACTGAAGCTTTCTTT
TRBV19	.	17	TRBD1	TRBJ1-3	CASSPLLQGSSGNTIYF	TGTGCCAGTAGTCCCCTCCTACAGGGGAGCTCTGGAAACACCATATATTTT
TRBV7-8	once	15	.	TRBJ1-2	CASSLSPGQRGGYTF	TGTGCCAGCAGCCTCTCCCCGGGACAACGTGGGGGCTACACCTTC
TRBV5-1	.	16	TRBD2	TRBJ2-1	CASSLAPTSGGNEQFF	TGCGCCAGCAGCTTGGCGCCGACTAGCGGGGGGAATGAGCAGTTCTTC
TRBV2	.	15	.	TRBJ1-2	CASSELRGFNYGYTF	TGTGCCAGCAGTGAATTGCGGGGGTTCAACTATGGCTACACCTTC
TRBV6-5	once	15	TRBD1	TRBJ2-5	CASSFIGTAEWTQYF	TGTGCCAGCAGTTTCATCGGGACAGCCGAATGGACCCAGTACTTC
TRBV5-4	.	15	.	TRBJ1-1	CASSPGVGRGTEAFF	TGTGCCAGCAGCCCCGGGGTGGGGAGAGGCACTGAAGCTTTCTTT
TRBV7-9	.	12	.	TRBJ1-1	CASSSRNTEAFF	TGTGCCAGCAGCTCCAGGAACACTGAAGCTTTCTTT
TRBV2	.	15	TRBD2	TRBJ2-3	CASTLAGGAADTQYF	TGTGCCAGCACCCTAGCGGGGGGAGCAGCGGATACGCAGTATTTT
TRBV5-1	.	13	TRBD2	TRBJ2-7	CASRASGLYEQYF	TGCGCCAGCAGGGCTAGCGGCCTATACGAGCAGTACTTC
TRBV7-8	.	17	.	TRBJ1-6	CASSGGAMSSYNSPLHF	TGTGCCAGCAGCGGAGGGGCCATGAGCTCCTATAATTCACCCCTCCACTTT
TRBV21-1	.	15	.	TRBJ2-7	CASSESGGSPYEQYF	TGTGCCAGCAGCGAATCAGGGGGCTCGCCCTACGAGCAGTACTTC
TRBV28	.	14	TRBD1	TRBJ1-2	CASKGGTSNYGYTF	TGTGCCAGCAAAGGGGGCACTTCTAACTATGGCTACACCTTC
TRBV7-2	.	13	.	TRBJ1-5	CASSLGGGQPQHF	TGTGCCAGCAGCTTAGGAGGTGGTCAGCCCCAGCATTTT
TRBV4-1	.	15	.	TRBJ1-2	CASSPGGGNNYGYTF	TGCGCCAGCAGCCCTGGGGGGGGGAACAATTATGGCTACACCTTC
TRBV11-1	once	15	TRBD1	TRBJ2-2	CASSYAGQGTGELFF	TGTGCCAGCAGCTACGCCGGACAGGGCACCGGGGAGCTGTTTTTT
TRBV11-2	.	17	.	TRBJ2-2	CASSLAGWTLNTGELFF	TGTGCCAGCAGCTTAGCAGGTTGGACTCTAAACACCGGGGAGCTGTTTTTT
TRBV13	.	15	.	TRBJ1-6	CASSLGGGYNSPLHF	TGTGCCAGCAGCTTAGGTGGAGGGTATAATTCCCCCCTCCACTTT
TRBV5-4	.	14	.	TRBJ1-6	CASSSQGDNSPLHF	TGTGCCAGTTCCAGTCAGGGCGATAATTCACCCCTCCACTTT
TRBV18	.	16	TRBD1	TRBJ1-3	CASSPGQISSGNTIYF	TGTGCCAGCTCACCGGGACAGATCTCTTCTGGAAACACCATATATTTT
TRBV5-6	.	18	TRBD2	TRBJ2-1	CASSLSTSGGANYNEQFF	TGTGCCAGCAGCTTATCTACTAGCGGGGGGGCCAACTACAATGAGCAGTTCTTC